Presented here are 14 T cell receptor beta chains from one specimen sequenced in a study of cytomegalovirus exposure and HLA in healthy donors. Amplification used 60 Vbeta primers and 13 Jbeta primers. Generated by immunoSEQ multiplex PCR, the TCRdb table keeps only in-frame clones and is missing some. Found here are fewer than 85,000 clones, 60% to 75% of them singletons; the top ten hold 11%. Material for sequencing was PBMCs. The receptor set was obtained from a woman between 35 and 50 years old in good health and CMV-seropositive.

This clone was seen once. The CDR3 nucleotides read TGTGCCAGCTCACCACCACAGGGTCCGCGGGAGCTGTTTTTT. It codes for CASSPPQGPRELFF. The J gene is TRBJ2-2, the V gene TRBV18, with D possibly TRBD1 on 6 matching bases. CDR3 length equals 14 residues. V was clipped by 0 bases and J by 9 bases, with 11 bases between them. Germline V CDR1 and CDR2: KGHSH, LQKENI. Based on the CDR3 plus reference TRBV18 and TRBJ2-2, the full variable domain is NAGVMQNPRHLVRRRGQEARLRCSPMKGHSHVYWYRQLPEEGLKFMVYLQKENIIDESGMPKERFSAEFPKEGPSILRIQQVVRGDSAAYFCASSPPQGPRELFFGEGSRLTVL.

The rearrangement uses TRBV5-4 and TRBJ1-1, with D perhaps TRBD1 (6 bases). This CDR3 is 13 amino acids long. Trimming pared 4 bases from V and 6 bases from J, leaving 13 bases between. The germline gives CDR1 SGHNT, CDR2 YYREEE (reference sequence). For the CDR3, the DNA is TGTGCCAGCAGCCAGGACAGAGGTCCTGAAGCTTTCTTT. Translating it yields CASSQDRGPEAFF.

This rearrangement joins TRBV5-6 to TRBJ2-1; D is possibly TRBD2 (5 bases). The CDR3 length is 15 residues. The ends were cut back, 4 bases at V and 7 bases at J, with 18 bases in the middle. Germline lookup yields CDR1 SGHDT and CDR2 YYEEEE. Written as DNA, the CDR3 is TGTGCCAGCAGCCGCCCGGCCGGGGAGAAGAATGAGCAGTTCTTC. Translating gives CASSRPAGEKNEQFF. Full variable domain (rest looked up from reference TRBV5-6 and TRBJ2-1): DAGVTQSPTHLIKTRGQQVTLRCSPKSGHDTVSWYQQALGQGPQFIFQYYEEEERQRGNFPDRFSGHQFPNYSSELNVNALLLGDSALYLCASSRPAGEKNEQFFGPGTRLTVL.

The chain links TRBV2 to TRBJ2-1, with TRBD1 identical over 8 bases. The CDR3 is 13 amino acids. V shed 7 bases and J 7 bases; nucleotides not matched to a gene: 6. In germline, CDR1 is SNHLY, CDR2 FYNNEI. CDR3 sequence: CASKPTGANEQFF. The DNA for the CDR3 is TGTGCCAGCAAGCCGACAGGGGCAAATGAGCAGTTCTTC.

V is TRBV30 and J is TRBJ1-2; D might be TRBD1 (5 bases). The ends were cut back, 0 bases at V and 3 bases at J, with 11 bases in the middle. This CDR3 has 14 amino acids. Germline CDR1 reads GTSNPN; CDR2 reads SVGIG (reference sequence). CDR3 region: CAWSVLQGYYGYTF. The CDR3 bases are TGTGCCTGGAGTGTACTTCAGGGATACTATGGCTACACCTTC.

V is TRBV28 and J is TRBJ2-1; the match to TRBD2 covers 10 bases. The CDR3 length is 13 residues. J was trimmed by 9 bases and V by 6 bases; bases with no gene match: 5. Germline CDR1 is MDHEN and CDR2 is SYDVKM. The CDR3 spells CASSTSGVIEQFF. In nucleotides, the CDR3 is TGTGCCAGCAGCACTAGCGGGGTGATTGAGCAGTTCTTC.

The chain has TRBV9 and TRBJ1-1; possible D gene TRBD1, 6 bases. Germline V gene lookup returns CDR1 SGDLS and CDR2 YYNGEE. V lost 0 bases to trimming and J lost 7 bases, with 7 bases between them. CDR3 length equals 12 residues. The DNA for the CDR3 is TGTGCCAGCAGCGTAGGAGGGGGTGAAGCTTTCTTT. Its translation: CASSVGGGEAFF. The full variable domain, rest sourced from reference TRBV9 and TRBJ1-1, is DSGVTQTPKHLITATGQRVTLRCSPRSGDLSVYWYQQSLDQGLQFLIQYYNGEERAKGNILERFSAQQFPDLHSELNLSSLELGDSALYFCASSVGGGEAFFGQGTRLTVV.

As regards this clone: The junction and the germline gene differ at one end; a read error may be behind it. The chain recombines TRBV6-1 with TRBJ1-2; 8 positions agree with TRBD1. This CDR3 is built from 14 residues. CDR1 and CDR2 from the germline V gene are MNHNS and SASEGT. CDR3 residues: CAGSELDRGYGYTF. Written as DNA, the CDR3 is TGTGCCGGCAGTGAATTAGACAGGGGCTATGGCTACACCTTC.

A few counts support this clone. J is TRBJ1-5 and V is TRBV15; maybe TRBD1 (5 bases). The CDR3 runs to 14 residues. V lost 2 bases, J lost 3 bases, and 8 bases lay in between. Germline CDR1 is LNHNV and CDR2 is YYDKDF (reference sequence). CDR3 residues: CATSRLQDNQPQHF. The CDR3 region has the DNA TGTGCCACCAGCAGACTACAGGACAATCAGCCCCAGCATTTT.

This chain uses TRBV2 with TRBJ2-1; a possible D gene is TRBD1 (5 bases). The V gene lost 4 bases and the J gene lost 7 bases, with 17 bases spanning the gap. This CDR3 contains 15 residues. The germline gives CDR1 SNHLY, CDR2 FYNNEI. The CDR3 DNA follows: TGTGCCAGCAGTGGAGCAGGGTTTAAGGGGAATGAGCAGTTCTTC. The encoded protein is CASSGAGFKGNEQFF.

This clone was observed at least ten times. The chain combines TRBV4-1 with TRBJ2-6; no clear D gene. The CDR3 covers 16 residues. Germline V lookup: CDR1 MGHRA, CDR2 YSYEKL. V lost 0 bases to trimming and J lost 1 base, with 7 bases between them. Here the CDR3 DNA reads TGCGCCAGCAGCCAAGAGTCTGCGTCTGGGGCCAACGTCCTGACTTTC. As protein: CASSQESASGANVLTF.

V usage is TRBV29-1 and J usage is TRBJ2-7; TRBD1 aligns across 7 bases. This CDR3 has 13 amino acids. The V gene end was trimmed by 6 bases and the J gene end by 4 bases; junction bases not matched to a gene: 9. The germline CDR1 and CDR2 sequences are SQVTM and ANQGSEA. The CDR3 sequence: CSVGSQGTYEQYF. CDR3 coding DNA: TGCAGCGTAGGGTCACAGGGGACGTACGAGCAGTACTTC.

The chain recombines TRBV5-1 with TRBJ1-4; D call uncertain. The ends were cut back, 7 bases at V and 3 bases at J, with 10 bases in the middle. CDR1 is SGHRS and CDR2 is YFSETQ in the germline V gene. The CDR3 loop spans 13 amino acids. The CDR3 DNA reads as TGCGCCAGCTCTGTCCAGTCTAATGAAAAACTGTTTTTT. As protein: CASSVQSNEKLFF.

This clone has only one observation. J is TRBJ1-1 and V is TRBV6-1; 7 bases fit TRBD1. Germline assignment: CDR1 MNHNS and CDR2 SASEGT. J gave up 2 bases and V 4 bases, and 10 bases lay outside the gene matches. The CDR3 totals 16 residues. CDR3: CASSASPRDSNTEAFF. The DNA for the CDR3 is TGTGCCAGCAGTGCCTCCCCCCGGGACAGCAACACTGAAGCTTTCTTT.